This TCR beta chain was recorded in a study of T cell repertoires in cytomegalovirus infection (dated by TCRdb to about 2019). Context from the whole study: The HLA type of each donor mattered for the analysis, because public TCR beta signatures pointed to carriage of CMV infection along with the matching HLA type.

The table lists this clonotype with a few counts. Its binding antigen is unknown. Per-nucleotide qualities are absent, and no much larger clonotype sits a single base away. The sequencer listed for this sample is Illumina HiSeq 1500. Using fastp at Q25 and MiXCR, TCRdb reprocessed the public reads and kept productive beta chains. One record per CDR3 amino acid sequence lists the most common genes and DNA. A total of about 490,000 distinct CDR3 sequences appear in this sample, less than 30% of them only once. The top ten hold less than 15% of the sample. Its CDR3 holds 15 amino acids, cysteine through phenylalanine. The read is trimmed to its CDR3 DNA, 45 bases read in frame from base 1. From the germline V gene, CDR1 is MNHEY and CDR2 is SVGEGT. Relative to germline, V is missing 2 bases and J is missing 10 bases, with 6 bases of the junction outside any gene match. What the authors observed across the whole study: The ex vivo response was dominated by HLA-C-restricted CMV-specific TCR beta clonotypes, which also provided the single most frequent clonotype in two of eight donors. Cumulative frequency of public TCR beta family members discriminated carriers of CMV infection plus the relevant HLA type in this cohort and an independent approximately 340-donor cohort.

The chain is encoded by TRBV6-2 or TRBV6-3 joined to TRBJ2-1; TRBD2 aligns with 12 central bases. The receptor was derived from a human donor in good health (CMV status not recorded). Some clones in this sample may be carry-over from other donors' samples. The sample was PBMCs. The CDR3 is CASSYLAGGQGEQFF. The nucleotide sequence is TGTGCCAGCAGTTACCTAGCGGGAGGGCAGGGCGAGCAGTTCTTC.